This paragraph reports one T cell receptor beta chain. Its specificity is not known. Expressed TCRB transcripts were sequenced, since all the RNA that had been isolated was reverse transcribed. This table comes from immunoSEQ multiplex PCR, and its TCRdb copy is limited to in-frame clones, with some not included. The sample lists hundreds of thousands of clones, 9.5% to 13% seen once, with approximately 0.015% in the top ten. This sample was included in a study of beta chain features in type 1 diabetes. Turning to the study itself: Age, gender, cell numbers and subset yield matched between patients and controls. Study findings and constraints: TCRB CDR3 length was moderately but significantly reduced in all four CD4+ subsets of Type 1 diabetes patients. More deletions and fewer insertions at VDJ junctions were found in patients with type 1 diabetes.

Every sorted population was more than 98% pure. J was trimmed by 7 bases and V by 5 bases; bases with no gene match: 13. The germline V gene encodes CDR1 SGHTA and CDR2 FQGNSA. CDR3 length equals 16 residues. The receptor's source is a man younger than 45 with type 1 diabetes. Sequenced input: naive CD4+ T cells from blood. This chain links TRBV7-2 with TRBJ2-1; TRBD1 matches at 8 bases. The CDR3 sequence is CASSPRPGQVVNEQFF. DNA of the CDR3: TGTGCCAGCAGCCCCAGACCGGGACAGGTTGTGAATGAGCAGTTCTTC.